This TCR beta chain originates from a study of cytomegalovirus exposure and HLA in healthy donors. Use of 60 Vbeta and 13 Jbeta primers characterized the PCR. Original analysis: In a later analysis, 10 million to 11 million of about 80 million unique beta chains occurred in at least two donors. Sequencing used immunoSEQ multiplex PCR; TCRdb keeps in-frame clones, though not all of them. V, J and clone size are those of that table, while D and trimming were read from the DNA. The repertoire has about 110,000 clones, 65% to 80% of them found once; the top ten carry around 6%. Germline values: CDR1 SGHNT, CDR2 YYREEE (reference sequence). This CDR3 comprises 16 residues. V lost 6 bases to trimming and J lost 5 bases; unmatched junction nucleotides: 12. General observations from the study: In a later analysis, at a false discovery rate of 0.05, 16,951 TCR beta sequences were associated with HLA alleles. It was confirmed in vitro that a few of the CMV-associated chains were specific for CMV antigens. Cytomegalovirus association was assigned to more than 150 TCR beta chains.

Regarding this clone: Its antigen remains unknown.

The chain employs TRBV5-4 and TRBJ2-1; 9 nucleotides match TRBD2. This TCR was recovered from a male donor in good health and CMV-seronegative. What was sequenced was PBMCs. CDR3 loop: CASTNSGSGRNNEQFF. CDR3 DNA: TGTGCCAGCACCAATTCGGGAAGCGGGAGGAACAATGAGCAGTTCTTC.